The present T cell receptor beta chain was sequenced within a study of OX40 agonist ivuxolimab in advanced cancers. This clone is a singleton in its sample. Looked up from germline, CDR1 is SGHDT and CDR2 is YYEEEE. This CDR3 has 13 residues. V gave up 3 bases and J gave up 2 bases, with 9 bases separating them. Drawing of blood for sampling happened at baseline, at cycle 4 day 1, and at cycle 7 day 1. Produced via immunoSEQ multiplex PCR; TCRdb's table is partial and in-frame only. The table has 9,000 to 13,000 clones, 60% to 80% seen once. The material sequenced was CD4+ or CD8+ T cells sorted from blood, taken in a trial of the OX40 agonist ivuxolimab. The sequence came from an adult with an advanced solid tumor such as melanoma, head and neck, liver or kidney cancer. V is TRBV5-6 and J is TRBJ2-7; D is possibly TRBD1 (6 bases). The CDR3 bases are TGTGCCAGCAGCTCGGACAGTACCTACGAGCAGTACTTC. Residues: CASSSDSTYEQYF.